Presented here are 30 T cell receptor beta chains from one specimen sequenced in a study of T cell responses to AZD1222 COVID-19 vaccine. The table came from immunoSEQ multiplex PCR; TCRdb's copy has only in-frame clones and leaves some out. The sample contains some 150,000 clones, around 84% of which appear only once. This specimen was peripheral blood, taken 28 days after the second AZD1222 dose. The receptors stem from an adult who received the AZD1222 COVID-19 vaccine.

V usage is TRBV6-5 and J usage is TRBJ1-1, with D tentatively TRBD1 (5 bases). The V gene lost 5 bases and the J gene lost 4 bases, with 14 bases spanning the gap. The germline gives CDR1 MNHEY, CDR2 SVGAGI. CDR3 length: 14 residues. The CDR3 sequence is CASSNRPGGTEAFF. CDR3 nucleotide sequence: TGTGCCAGCAGTAACAGGCCCGGTGGCACTGAAGCTTTCTTT.

The chain uses TRBV7-2 and TRBJ2-7; 7 bases are shared with TRBD2. The CDR3 is 15 amino acids. J lost 2 bases, V lost 1 base, and 5 bases had no gene match. CDR1 is SGHTA, CDR2 FQGNSA, per germline. The CDR3 nucleotides are TGTGCCAGCAGCTTAGGAGGTGGGAGGGCCTACGAGCAGTACTTC. It is translated as CASSLGGGRAYEQYF.

J is TRBJ1-1 and V is TRBV5-1; D is undetermined. Germline values: CDR1 SGHRS, CDR2 YFSETQ. The CDR3 length is 15 residues. V dropped 2 bases and J dropped 4 bases, with 15 bases sitting between them. Here the CDR3 reads CASSFSVAVVTEAFF. In DNA, the CDR3 is TGCGCCAGCAGCTTCTCCGTCGCCGTCGTCACTGAAGCTTTCTTT. The whole variable domain, filled in from reference TRBV5-1 and TRBJ1-1, reads KAGVTQTPRYLIKTRGQQVTLSCSPISGHRSVSWYQQTPGQGLQFLFEYFSETQRNKGNFPGRFSGRQFSNSRSEMNVSTLELGDSALYLCASSFSVAVVTEAFFGQGTRLTVV.

The chain joins TRBV29-1 to TRBJ2-7; D gene ambiguous. V lost 5 bases to trimming and J lost 5 bases, with 16 bases between them. The CDR3 has 13 amino acids. CDR1 is SQVTM, CDR2 ANQGSEA, per germline. The CDR3 DNA reads TGCAGCGTTAAAGGCCGTATGTCCCACGAGCAGTACTTC. As protein: CSVKGRMSHEQYF.

The chain employs TRBV6-2 or TRBV6-3 and TRBJ1-2, with 7 nucleotides matching TRBD1. This CDR3 has 19 amino acids. Trimming removed 6 bases from V and 6 bases from J; junction bases left unmatched: 25. Germline V gene data show CDR1 as MNHEY and CDR2 as SVGEGT. The CDR3 is CASSPRASTGIGNIHGYTF. The CDR3 nucleotides are TGTGCCAGCAGCCCTAGAGCGTCGACAGGGATAGGGAATATTCATGGCTACACCTTC.

The rearrangement links TRBV5-1 to TRBJ2-5, with a tentative D call TRBD2 (6 bases). The V end was cut by 0 bases, the J end by 2 bases, with 11 bases between. Germline assignment: CDR1 SGHRS and CDR2 YFSETQ. CDR3 length: 15 residues. The chain's CDR3 is CASSLVGGGQETQYF. In nucleotides, the CDR3 is TGCGCCAGCAGCTTGGTCGGGGGTGGGCAAGAGACCCAGTACTTC.

The chain recombines TRBV30 with TRBJ1-2; D uncertain. The CDR3 covers 13 residues. Germline CDR1 and CDR2: GTSNPN and SVGIG (reference sequence). The V and J ends lost 4 bases and 5 bases respectively, with 14 bases between them. CDR3 sequence reads: CAWTKQLRYGYTF. The CDR3 DNA reads TGTGCCTGGACCAAGCAGCTGCGGTATGGCTACACCTTC.

The rearrangement uses TRBV7-9 and TRBJ1-2, with D perhaps matching TRBD1 (5 bases). Trimming removed 1 base at V and 6 bases at J, with 12 bases between. This CDR3 is built from 14 residues. Per the germline V gene, CDR1 is SEHNR and CDR2 is FQNEAQ (reference sequence). CDR3 sequence (DNA): TGTGCCAGCAGCTTAGATCTCAGGGAGGATGGCTACACCTTC. As protein: CASSLDLREDGYTF.

The chain joins TRBV7-6 to TRBJ1-3; 8 bases agree with TRBD1. The ends lost 3 bases at V and 0 bases at J; junction bases unmatched: 7. The length of the CDR3 is 17 residues. Germline V lookup: CDR1 SGHVS, CDR2 FNYEAQ. CDR3 DNA: TGTGCCAGCAGCTTTACAGGGGGAACTAACTCTGGAAACACCATATATTTT. Encoded protein: CASSFTGGTNSGNTIYF.

V is TRBV19 and J is TRBJ1-2, with 7 positions matching TRBD1. Germline V gives CDR1 LNHDA, CDR2 SQIVND (reference sequence). With V trimmed by 9 bases and J by 8 bases, 12 bases remained unmatched. This CDR3 is built from 13 residues. The CDR3 region is CASRPTGFNGYTF. Here the CDR3 DNA reads TGTGCCAGCAGACCGACAGGGTTTAACGGCTACACCTTC.

There are a few counts of this clone. This sequence joins TRBV12-5 and TRBJ2-1; TRBD2 matches at 14 bases. This CDR3 is built from 17 residues. Germline trimming cut 8 bases from V and 1 base from J; bases unmatched to any gene: 7. CDR1 is LGHNT and CDR2 is FRNRAP in the germline V gene. The CDR3 spells CASRGTSGSRSYNEQFF. CDR3 coding DNA: TGTGCTAGTCGAGGGACTAGCGGGAGTAGATCCTACAATGAGCAGTTCTTC.

The chain couples TRBV10-3 to TRBJ2-1; 7 bases agree with TRBD1. The CDR3 runs to 13 residues. V was clipped by 10 bases and J by 8 bases; unmatched bases: 11. Germline V lookup: CDR1 ENHRY, CDR2 SYGVKD. The CDR3 nucleotides are TGTGCCACTCTAAAGGGGGCCTCCGATGAGCAGTTCTTC. Residues: CATLKGASDEQFF.

The chain links TRBV29-1 to TRBJ2-7; 11 bases are shared with TRBD1. The germline V gene has CDR1 SQVTM and CDR2 ANQGSEA. Trimming cost V 8 bases and J 5 bases; bases outside gene matches: 5. This CDR3 spans 12 amino acids. In DNA form, the CDR3 reads TGCAGCAAGTGGACAGGGGGCAACGAGCAGTACTTC. It codes for CSKWTGGNEQYF.

This clone was observed once. The chain uses TRBV30 and TRBJ1-3, with D uncertain. The germline V gene has CDR1 GTSNPN and CDR2 SVGIG (reference sequence). V lost 1 base and J lost 4, with 11 bases in between. The CDR3 runs to 14 residues. The CDR3 sequence is CAWSAGMLGNTIYF. The CDR3 DNA sequence: TGTGCCTGGAGTGCCGGGATGCTAGGAAACACCATATATTTT.

V and J are TRBV24-1 and TRBJ2-3; D is possibly TRBD2 (5 bases). The CDR3 has 15 amino acids. The germline V gene has CDR1 KGHDR and CDR2 SFDVKD. The V end lost 1 base, the J end lost 1 base, and 8 bases lay between the germline ends. CDR3 in DNA: TGTGCCACCAGTGATTTTCGGGATCGCACAGATACGCAGTATTTT. Its translation is CATSDFRDRTDTQYF.

The CDR3 here is CASTPERQGKTEAFF. The CDR3 coding sequence is TGTGCCAGTACCCCGGAAAGACAGGGTAAAACTGAAGCTTTCTTT. The gene calls are TRBV19 and TRBJ1-1; 7 nucleotides agree with TRBD1. This CDR3 is 15 amino acids long. The junction had 13 bases not matched to a gene; V was cut back by 7 bases and J by 5 bases. In germline, CDR1 is LNHDA, CDR2 SQIVND (reference sequence).

The chain links TRBV4-1 to TRBJ2-7, with D uncertain. The V and J ends lost 0 bases and 6 bases respectively, with 21 bases between them. This CDR3 spans 17 amino acids. Germline V CDR1 and CDR2: MGHRA, YSYEKL. The CDR3 reads CASSQDRGAPALGEQYF. In DNA, the CDR3 is TGCGCCAGCAGCCAAGACCGCGGTGCCCCTGCGTTGGGCGAGCAGTACTTC.

The genes are TRBV28 and TRBJ2-5; D remains unclear. This CDR3 spans 15 amino acids. Trimming removed 8 bases from V and 4 bases from J, with 20 bases in between. CDR1 and CDR2 from the germline V gene are MDHEN and SYDVKM. The CDR3, as DNA: TGTGCCAGCTTACCCATAAAGGGCATATCAGAGACCCAGTACTTC. Residues: CASLPIKGISETQYF.

This clone was observed a handful of times. The V and J genes are TRBV20-1 and TRBJ1-3; D remains unclear. CDR1 and CDR2 from the germline V gene are DFQATT and SNEGSKA (reference sequence). V was pared by 3 bases and J by 0 bases, with 9 bases between. The CDR3 is made up of 14 amino acids. The CDR3 DNA sequence: TGCAGTGCTAGTCATCCGAACTCTGGAAACACCATATATTTT. This encodes CSASHPNSGNTIYF.

The chain is built from TRBV27 and TRBJ1-4, with 9 bases fitting TRBD1. The CDR3 is 15 residues long. CDR1 and CDR2 (germline): MNHEY, SMNVEV (reference sequence). V was pared by 5 bases and J by 8 bases, with 9 bases of the junction left unmatched. The CDR3 DNA reads TGTGCCAGCAGTCCCGGGACAGGGCTTCGAGAAAAACTGTTTTTT. Translating it yields CASSPGTGLREKLFF.

The V call is TRBV19, the J call TRBJ1-5; D perhaps matches TRBD1 (5 bases). Germline V gene data show CDR1 as LNHDA and CDR2 as SQIVND (reference sequence). The CDR3 is 16 amino acids. V dropped 1 base and J dropped 4 bases, with 14 bases sitting between them. The CDR3 region is CASSIVQGSLNQPQHF. The CDR3 DNA follows: TGTGCCAGTAGTATAGTCCAGGGATCATTAAATCAGCCCCAGCATTTT.

This chain joins TRBV5-1 and TRBJ2-7, with 7 bases identical to TRBD2. The CDR3 loop spans 13 amino acids. V dropped 7 bases and J dropped 3; count of bases not matched to a gene: 7. Germline V gives CDR1 SGHRS, CDR2 YFSETQ. The CDR3 coding sequence is TGCGCCAGCCGTCGGGGGGTCGTCTACGAGCAGTACTTC. Translated: CASRRGVVYEQYF.

V and J are TRBV7-9 and TRBJ2-5; 9 nucleotides line up with TRBD1. Trimming cost V 1 base and J 5 bases; bases outside gene matches: 2. From germline, CDR1 is SEHNR and CDR2 FQNEAQ (reference sequence). This CDR3 spans 14 amino acids. Here the CDR3 DNA reads TGTGCCAGCAGCTTAGTCGGGACAGGGGAGACCCAGTACTTC. Protein product: CASSLVGTGETQYF.

V gene TRBV13 combines with J gene TRBJ2-7; 12 bases are shared with TRBD2. Germline CDR1 reads PRHDT; CDR2 reads FYEKMQ (reference sequence). Unmatched junction bases numbered 11, after V lost 5 bases and J lost 6 bases. The CDR3 totals 16 residues. The CDR3: CASSVRLAGGPGEQYF. Written as DNA, the CDR3 is TGTGCCAGCAGCGTCCGTCTAGCGGGAGGGCCCGGCGAGCAGTACTTC.

V usage is TRBV2 and J usage is TRBJ2-7, with TRBD2 matching 7 bases. The CDR3 contains 14 residues. V was pared by 4 bases and J by 2 bases, with 5 bases of the junction left unmatched. Germline values: CDR1 SNHLY, CDR2 FYNNEI. The CDR3 loop reads CASSAGLVAYEQYF. CDR3 sequence (DNA): TGTGCCAGCAGTGCCGGACTAGTCGCCTACGAGCAGTACTTC.

The chain couples TRBV6-5 to TRBJ2-1; D is unresolved. The CDR3 contains 13 residues. V was clipped by 6 bases and J by 10 bases, with 16 bases between them. The germline V gene encodes CDR1 MNHEY and CDR2 SVGAGI. This chain's CDR3 is CASSNAYLGEQFF. CDR3 DNA sequence: TGTGCCAGCAGCAACGCCTACCTAGGGGAGCAGTTCTTC.

The CDR3 bases are TGTGCCAGCAGCTTGGGCGGGCAGAATAATTCACCCCTCCACTTT. Its protein is CASSLGGQNNSPLHF. The chain is built from TRBV5-4 and TRBJ1-6; no firm D call. CDR1 is SGHNT, CDR2 YYREEE, per germline (reference sequence). V was trimmed by 0 bases and J by 5 bases, leaving 9 bases between them. The CDR3 covers 15 residues.

V gene TRBV29-1 combines with J gene TRBJ2-7; D is unresolved. V was trimmed by 4 bases and J by 3 bases, leaving 13 bases between them. CDR3 size: 13 residues. CDR1 SQVTM and CDR2 ANQGSEA come from the germline V gene. CDR3 DNA sequence: TGCAGCGTTGGGGGTCGGGTGAGCTACGAGCAGTACTTC. It codes for CSVGGRVSYEQYF.

A single count supports this clone. CDR3 amino acids: CAWSKQSNTEAFF. CDR3 nucleotide sequence: TGTGCCTGGAGTAAACAGTCGAACACTGAAGCTTTCTTT. This rearrangement joins TRBV30 to TRBJ1-1; no clear D gene. Trimming cost V 2 bases and J 1 base, with 8 bases left between them. The CDR3 sequence is 13 residues long. Germline V gives CDR1 GTSNPN, CDR2 SVGIG (reference sequence).

V gene TRBV5-6 combines with J gene TRBJ2-7; no firm D call. Germline CDR1 SGHDT, CDR2 YYEEEE. This CDR3 region has 13 residues. The V end was cut by 2 bases, the J end by 6 bases, with 12 bases between. CDR3 sequence reads: CASSFWESGEQYF. The CDR3, as DNA: TGTGCCAGCAGCTTCTGGGAATCTGGCGAGCAGTACTTC.